One and the same sample provided the 13 T cell receptor beta chains below, sequenced in a study of early T cells in non-severe SARS-CoV-2 infection. TCRdb redid the calling of the 5' RACE reads with MiXCR, one entry per CDR3 protein. The table has about 82,000 distinct CDR3 sequences, 13% seen once. The sample consisted of whole blood. The receptors were sampled from an adult who was a healthcare worker with PCR-confirmed SARS-CoV-2 infection or an uninfected control (not recorded which).

This clonotype was seen only a few times. The chain links TRBV5-1 to TRBJ1-6; 7 bases align to TRBD1. The J segment lost 7 bases and the V segment lost 6 bases, leaving 7 bases of the junction unmatched. CDR3 length: 14 amino acids. Per germline, CDR1 SGHRS and CDR2 YFSETQ. The CDR3 region is CASTRTGHNSPLHF. CDR3 coding DNA: TGCGCCAGCACCAGGACAGGACACAATTCACCCCTCCACTTT. Variable domain in full (rest from reference TRBV5-1 and TRBJ1-6): KAGVTQTPRYLIKTRGQQVTLSCSPISGHRSVSWYQQTPGQGLQFLFEYFSETQRNKGNFPGRFSGRQFSNSRSEMNVSTLELGDSALYLCASTRTGHNSPLHFGNGTRLTVT.

Only a few counts were recorded for this clonotype. The V gene is TRBV3-1, the J gene TRBJ2-6, with D possibly TRBD1 on 6 matching bases. This CDR3 comprises 17 residues. The V and J ends lost 4 bases and 0 bases respectively, with 13 bases between them. Germline loops: CDR1 LGHDT, CDR2 YNNKEL (reference sequence). The CDR3 coding sequence is TGTGCCAGCAGCCGGACAGCCACCAGCTCTGGGGCCAACGTCCTGACTTTC. This codes for CASSRTATSSGANVLTF.

This clonotype has just a few counts. V gene TRBV16 combines with J gene TRBJ1-5; D not resolved. The CDR3 covers 13 residues. From germline, CDR1 is KGHSY and CDR2 FQNENV. V lost 3 bases and J 6 bases, leaving 9 bases between the germline ends. CDR3 nucleotides: TGTGCCAGCAGCCAGGGTAACAGTCAGCCCCAGCATTTT. Encoded protein: CASSQGNSQPQHF.

The J gene is TRBJ2-1, the V gene TRBV20-1; the D gene is possibly TRBD2 (6 bases). Germline CDR1 is DFQATT and CDR2 is SNEGSKA (reference sequence). The CDR3 contains 13 residues. V was clipped by 3 bases and J by 9 bases, with 15 bases between them. CDR3 sequence reads: CSARRDLEGEQFF. CDR3 sequence (DNA): TGCAGTGCTAGGAGGGACTTGGAGGGTGAGCAGTTCTTC.

This clonotype occurred many times. The chain carries TRBV20-1 and TRBJ1-6; a weak D match, TRBD1 (5 bases). CDR3 length: 14 residues. Trimming removed 1 base from V and 4 bases from J, with 8 bases in between. Germline V gives CDR1 DFQATT, CDR2 SNEGSKA (reference sequence). CDR3 sequence: CSARGQKYNSPLHF. The CDR3 DNA is TGCAGTGCTAGAGGACAGAAGTATAATTCACCCCTCCACTTT.

The chain joins TRBV20-1 to TRBJ2-1; TRBD2 matches 7 bases. The CDR3 totals 11 residues. V was clipped by 5 bases and J by 9 bases; unmatched bases: 4. Germline CDR1 is DFQATT and CDR2 is SNEGSKA (reference sequence). In DNA, the CDR3 is TGCAGTGCTGGTAGCGGGCTTGAGCAGTTCTTC. Its translation is CSAGSGLEQFF.

The chain links TRBV7-2 to TRBJ1-2; 9 bases fit TRBD1. The germline gives CDR1 SGHTA, CDR2 FQGNSA. This CDR3 contains 15 residues. V gave up 5 bases and J gave up 2 bases; unmatched junction bases: 6. CDR3 sequence reads: CASSPQTGGNYGYTF. The CDR3 DNA reads as TGTGCCAGCAGCCCCCAGACAGGGGGAAACTATGGCTACACCTTC.

For the CDR3, the DNA is TGTGCCAGCAGCTTACGTAGCGGGGGAGATACGCAGTATTTT. Translated: CASSLRSGGDTQYF. The rearrangement joins TRBV7-3 to TRBJ2-3; 9 nucleotides match TRBD2. This CDR3 spans 14 amino acids. Losses at the gene ends were 2 bases for V and 5 bases for J; bases not matched to a gene: 2. Per the germline V gene, CDR1 is SGHTA and CDR2 is FQGTGA.

V usage is TRBV12-3 or TRBV12-4 and J usage is TRBJ2-4, with a weak D call TRBD2 (5 bases). The CDR3 loop spans 14 amino acids. V lost 6 bases and J lost 3, with 12 bases in between. CDR3 bases: TGTGCCAGCAGCCATAGGAGGATCAAAAACATTCAGTACTTC. It codes for CASSHRRIKNIQYF.

This clonotype was seen ten or more times. The gene calls are TRBV20-1 and TRBJ2-1; 10 bases are shared with TRBD2. V dropped 3 bases and J dropped 7; count of bases not matched to a gene: 6. Germline CDR1 and CDR2: DFQATT and SNEGSKA (reference sequence). The CDR3 consists of 14 residues. The CDR3 sequence: CSARSSGSVNEQFF. The CDR3 DNA is TGCAGTGCTAGGTCTAGCGGGAGCGTTAATGAGCAGTTCTTC.

A note on this clonotype: A much more abundant neighbour one base away suggests this may be a read error. CDR3 residues: CASREASATDTQYF. For the CDR3, the DNA is TGTGCCAGCAGGGAGGCTAGCGCCACAGATACGCAGTATTTT. The rearrangement links TRBV2 to TRBJ2-3, with D maybe TRBD2 (6 bases). The CDR3 consists of 14 residues. The ends were cut back, 6 bases at V and 2 bases at J, with 12 bases in the middle. Germline V gene data show CDR1 as SNHLY and CDR2 as FYNNEI. Full variable domain (rest looked up from reference TRBV2 and TRBJ2-3): EPEVTQTPSHQVTQMGQEVILRCVPISNHLYFYWYRQILGQKVEFLVSFYNNEISEKSEIFDDQFSVERPDGSNFTLKIRSTKLEDSAMYFCASREASATDTQYFGPGTRLTVL.

This clonotype was picked up many times. The J gene is TRBJ2-7, the V gene TRBV20-1, with 8 bases fitting TRBD1. The ends lost 6 bases at V and 5 bases at J; junction bases unmatched: 15. Germline-derived CDR1 and CDR2 are DFQATT and SNEGSKA (reference sequence). CDR3 length: 15 residues. The CDR3 bases are TGCAGTGCCCCCGGTATAGACAGGGGAAAAGACGAGCAGTACTTC. Amino acids: CSAPGIDRGKDEQYF.

V usage is TRBV7-6 and J usage is TRBJ2-2, with D maybe TRBD2 (6 bases). The CDR3 runs to 16 residues. V was shortened by 1 base and J by 1 base, with 10 bases between the two germline ends. Germline CDR1 reads SGHVS; CDR2 reads FNYEAQ. The CDR3 DNA reads as TGTGCCAGCAGCTTAGTTTCTAGCGTGAACACCGGGGAGCTGTTTTTT. Its translation: CASSLVSSVNTGELFF.